The 21 T cell receptor beta chains below all came from one sample that was sequenced in a study of cytomegalovirus exposure and HLA in healthy donors. The PCR made use of 60 Vbeta and 13 Jbeta primers. Produced via immunoSEQ multiplex PCR; TCRdb's table is partial and in-frame only. The sample carries tens of thousands of clones, more than 60% recorded once. The sequenced sample consisted of PBMCs. All receptors come from a woman aged 35 to 49 in good health and CMV-seropositive.

V gene TRBV6-1 combines with J gene TRBJ2-3; 9 nucleotides line up with TRBD1. Per germline, CDR1 MNHNS and CDR2 SASEGT. This CDR3 spans 15 amino acids. J gave up 0 bases and V 8 bases, and 6 bases lay outside the gene matches. The CDR3, as DNA: TGTGCCAGCGGAACCGACAGGGGGAGCACAGATACGCAGTATTTT. Translating gives CASGTDRGSTDTQYF.

The chain combines TRBV4-1 with TRBJ2-7; D is ambiguous. The CDR3 has 15 residues. Germline V CDR1 and CDR2: MGHRA, YSYEKL. The V gene lost 3 bases and the J gene lost 1 base, with 13 bases spanning the gap. The CDR3 loop reads CASSQAEDGSYEQYF. The CDR3 DNA reads TGCGCCAGCAGCCAGGCTGAGGATGGGTCCTACGAGCAGTACTTC.

This rearrangement joins TRBV6-6 to TRBJ2-1; D remains ambiguous. Germline CDR1 and CDR2: MNHNY and SVGAGI (reference sequence). The CDR3 consists of 14 residues. V lost 3 bases and J lost 8, with 14 bases in between. For the CDR3, the DNA is TGTGCCAGCAGTTATCAGGCGTGGTGGGATGAGCAGTTCTTC. It is translated as CASSYQAWWDEQFF.

V gene TRBV10-3 combines with J gene TRBJ1-6, with no clear D. The CDR3 runs to 13 residues. V lost 6 bases and J lost 10, with 13 bases in between. CDR1 ENHRY and CDR2 SYGVKD come from the germline V gene. DNA for the CDR3: TGTGCCATCAGCCCGAACAGAGAGTCACCCCTCCACTTT. Encoded protein: CAISPNRESPLHF.

The chain joins TRBV11-1 to TRBJ2-2, with 11 positions matching TRBD2. V shed 7 bases and J 4 bases; nucleotides not matched to a gene: 11. The CDR3 consists of 17 residues. Germline-derived CDR1 and CDR2 are SGHAT and FQDESV (reference sequence). The CDR3 bases are TGTGCCAGCACCCCACTAGCGGGGGCCAAGGGCACCGGGGAGCTGTTTTTT. This codes for CASTPLAGAKGTGELFF.

The chain carries TRBV6-5 and TRBJ2-2; TRBD2 matches 8 bases. J lost 2 bases, V lost 9 bases, and 8 bases had no gene match. Germline V CDR1 and CDR2: MNHEY, SVGAGI. The CDR3 consists of 15 residues. CDR3 amino acids: CASCPGGLNTGELFF. DNA for the CDR3: TGTGCCAGTTGCCCGGGAGGGCTCAACACCGGGGAGCTGTTTTTT.

This clone was counted a few times. DNA for the CDR3: TGTGCCAGCAGCTTAAGCGGTGACACCGGGGAGCTGTTTTTT. Its translation is CASSLSGDTGELFF. The rearrangement joins TRBV9 to TRBJ2-2, with a weak D call TRBD2 (5 bases). V was clipped by 4 bases and J by 3 bases, with 10 bases between them. In germline, CDR1 is SGDLS, CDR2 YYNGEE. The CDR3 spans 14 residues. Combining the CDR3 with reference TRBV9 and TRBJ2-2 gives the whole variable domain DSGVTQTPKHLITATGQRVTLRCSPRSGDLSVYWYQQSLDQGLQFLIQYYNGEERAKGNILERFSAQQFPDLHSELNLSSLELGDSALYFCASSLSGDTGELFFGEGSRLTVL.

The chain carries TRBV20-1 and TRBJ2-3; D not resolved. The germline V gene encodes CDR1 DFQATT and CDR2 SNEGSKA (reference sequence). The CDR3 runs 11 residues. The V gene lost 7 bases and the J gene lost 4 bases, with 9 bases spanning the gap. CDR3 bases: TGCAGTGTACGAGGCGCAGATACGCAGTATTTT. It encodes CSVRGADTQYF.

The chain combines TRBV7-2 with TRBJ1-5; 7 bases match TRBD1. V was pared by 5 bases and J by 7 bases, with 11 bases of the junction left unmatched. The CDR3 runs to 15 residues. Germline-derived CDR1 and CDR2 are SGHTA and FQGNSA. The CDR3 sequence: CASSLDRVRAQPQHF. The CDR3 nucleotides are TGTGCCAGCAGCCTCGACAGGGTGAGGGCCCAGCCCCAGCATTTT.

The chain recombines TRBV4-1 with TRBJ2-1; TRBD2 might be the D (5 bases). The CDR3 consists of 14 residues. Per germline, CDR1 MGHRA and CDR2 YSYEKL. V was clipped by 1 base and J by 12 bases, with 16 bases between them. CDR3 amino acids: CASSQVEASRVQFF. Written as DNA, the CDR3 is TGCGCCAGCAGCCAAGTGGAGGCTAGTCGAGTGCAGTTCTTC.

The gene calls are TRBV2 and TRBJ2-7, with 7 bases lining up with TRBD2. This CDR3 region has 15 residues. Unmatched junction bases numbered 9, after V lost 3 bases and J lost 4 bases. Per germline, CDR1 SNHLY and CDR2 FYNNEI. The CDR3 loop is CASSEGGVQPYEQYF. The CDR3 coding sequence is TGTGCCAGCAGTGAGGGGGGGGTCCAGCCTTACGAGCAGTACTTC.

The gene calls are TRBV7-9 and TRBJ2-1, with 11 nucleotides matching TRBD2. With 7 bases clipped from V and 6 bases from J, the junction kept 8 bases outside the gene matches. This CDR3 has 15 amino acids. The germline V gene encodes CDR1 SEHNR and CDR2 FQNEAQ (reference sequence). CDR3 DNA sequence: TGTGCCAGCACCCCCACTAGCGGGGGTGGCAATGAGCAGTTCTTC. It is translated as CASTPTSGGGNEQFF.

This sequence joins TRBV7-2 and TRBJ2-7; TRBD2 matches 9 bases. CDR1 SGHTA and CDR2 FQGNSA come from the germline V gene. V dropped 5 bases and J dropped 0; count of bases not matched to a gene: 5. The CDR3 contains 15 residues. For the CDR3, the DNA is TGTGCCAGCAGCCTCACTAGCGGGTCCTCCTACGAGCAGTACTTC. Encoded protein: CASSLTSGSSYEQYF.

The chain links TRBV18 to TRBJ1-2; no definite D call. Germline loops: CDR1 KGHSH, CDR2 LQKENI. The CDR3 runs 14 residues. V dropped 3 bases and J dropped 4 bases, with 12 bases sitting between them. DNA for the CDR3: TGTGCCAGCTCACCTAGCGGGGAGATCTATGGCTACACCTTC. It encodes CASSPSGEIYGYTF.

J is TRBJ1-5 and V is TRBV4-3; tentatively, D is TRBD1 (6 bases). Deletions cut 0 bases from V and 1 base from J, with 13 bases between. In germline, CDR1 is LGHNA, CDR2 YSLEER. The CDR3 totals 17 residues. The DNA of the CDR3 is TGCGCCAGCAGCCAAGAGATTGCAGGGACAAGCAATCAGCCCCAGCATTTT. Residues: CASSQEIAGTSNQPQHF.

The chain is built from TRBV7-2 and TRBJ2-1; a possible D gene is TRBD2 (6 bases). Germline-derived CDR1 and CDR2 are SGHTA and FQGNSA. This CDR3 has 13 residues. V lost 4 bases and J lost 4, with 8 bases in between. CDR3 in amino acids: CASSYGTYNEQFF. CDR3 nucleotides: TGTGCCAGCAGCTACGGGACTTACAATGAGCAGTTCTTC.

The chain employs TRBV5-6 and TRBJ1-3, with 9 bases that match TRBD1. J gave up 11 bases and V 3 bases, and 15 bases lay outside the gene matches. Germline V gene data show CDR1 as SGHDT and CDR2 as YYEEEE. The CDR3 is 16 residues long. The CDR3 sequence is CASSSADRGRDSAIYF. CDR3 nucleotide sequence: TGTGCCAGCAGCTCGGCGGACAGGGGACGGGATAGCGCCATATATTTT.

The chain joins TRBV6-5 to TRBJ2-3; 7 bases line up with TRBD2. The trim removed 5 bases at V and 4 bases at J, leaving 9 bases unmatched. The CDR3 is made up of 15 amino acids. The V gene's germline CDR1 is MNHEY and CDR2 SVGAGI. DNA of the CDR3: TGTGCCAGCAGTGCCTCTAGCGGTAGCGCAGATACGCAGTATTTT. It is translated as CASSASSGSADTQYF.

The chain uses TRBV10-3 and TRBJ2-1, with D perhaps matching TRBD1 (8 bases). Per germline, CDR1 ENHRY and CDR2 SYGVKD. The CDR3 runs to 15 residues. V shed 4 bases and J shed 7 bases, with 17 bases lying between them. The CDR3 DNA reads as TGTGCCATCAGTGTCGAACAGGGGGGGACGAATGAGCAGTTCTTC. Protein product: CAISVEQGGTNEQFF.

The V and J genes are TRBV12-5 and TRBJ1-1; 9 bases align to TRBD1. With 5 bases clipped from V and 5 bases from J, the junction kept 9 bases outside the gene matches. The CDR3 has 15 amino acids. Per the germline V gene, CDR1 is LGHNT and CDR2 is FRNRAP. Written as DNA, the CDR3 is TGTGCTAGTGGTCCGGACAGGGGCGCACGGACTGAAGCTTTCTTT. Translating gives CASGPDRGARTEAFF.

This chain joins TRBV4-3 and TRBJ2-1; the D gene is possibly TRBD1 (6 bases). Between the trimmed V and J ends, which lost 0 bases and 6 bases, there was a span of 6 bases. Germline CDR1 reads LGHNA; CDR2 reads YSLEER. The CDR3 length is 13 residues. CDR3 sequence: CASSQEQGNEQFF. The CDR3 DNA sequence: TGCGCCAGCAGCCAAGAACAGGGCAATGAGCAGTTCTTC.